A single TCR beta chain is shown here with its context. The record originates from a study of blood T cell repertoires in COVID-19. Cohort assignment relied on participant-reported clinical history. The table came from immunoSEQ multiplex PCR; TCRdb's copy has only in-frame clones and leaves some out. The sample shows about 400,000 clones, nearly 90% of them seen only once. The sample was PBMCs or T cells enriched from blood (not recorded which). The sequence was collected from a woman in her late teens or twenties with acute COVID-19.

The CDR3 loop is CASSLNLLGTGELFF. The CDR3 DNA is TGTGCCAGCAGCCTTAATCTCCTAGGCACCGGGGAGCTGTTTTTT. The chain joins TRBV5-4 to TRBJ2-2; unclear D gene. The ends were cut back, 4 bases at V and 4 bases at J, with 14 bases in the middle. The germline V gene encodes CDR1 SGHNT and CDR2 YYREEE (reference sequence). This CDR3 has 15 residues.